This entry is about one T cell receptor beta chain. What it binds is unknown. The CDR3 spans 15 residues. Germline values: CDR1 SGHVS, CDR2 FQNEAQ. Trimming removed 1 base at V and 2 bases at J, with 12 bases between. This sample was included in a study of cytomegalovirus exposure and HLA in healthy donors. Study-level points and caveats: Presence/absence analyses treated sequencing depth as roughly uniform across donors. The dataset shows that most TCR sequences were rare, while some public TCRs occurred in many donors. After further analysis at a later stage, 16,951 TCR beta sequences were associated with HLA alleles at 0.05 false discovery rate.

PCR used 60 Vbeta primers and 13 Jbeta primers. In the original workflow: About 10 million shared chains were among around 80 million unique TCR beta chains counted in a later analysis. Assay used: immunoSEQ multiplex PCR; TCRdb lists only in-frame clones, some missing. Clonal size and the V and J genes are those of that table, whereas D and trimming came from the DNA. This sample has around 130,000 clones, with roughly 82% found just once. This sequence originates from a boy younger than 18 in good health and CMV-seronegative. What was sequenced was PBMCs. The gene calls are TRBV7-8 and TRBJ2-7, with a possible D match to TRBD1 (6 bases). DNA of the CDR3: TGTGCCAGCAGCTTAGGACCGGGACAAGCCTACGAGCAGTACTTC. Amino acid sequence: CASSLGPGQAYEQYF.